This is a list of T cell receptor beta chains from one sample in a study of neurological immune-mediated disorders. TCRdb used MiXCR to reprocess the 5' RACE reads, holding one entry per CDR3 protein. The repertoire holds 25,000 to 35,000 distinct CDR3 sequences, with approximately 4.5% as singletons. Sequencing input: PBMCs. Receptor source: a man aged 18-30 years in good health. Both conserved end residues are part of each CDR3. Each record gives: clone size, V gene, D gene, J gene, CDR3 protein, CDR3 DNA. D genes are given only for firm matches. Not every row has a clone size; where given, it reads once, few, many or a size class.

>many|TRBV6-1|-|TRBJ1-5
CASSENSPQHF
TGTGCCAGCAGTGAAAATTCGCCCCAGCATTTT
>many|TRBV10-3|-|TRBJ2-7
CAISEARTSYEQYF
TGTGCCATCAGTGAGGCCCGTACCTCCTACGAGCAGTACTTC
>many|TRBV4-1|-|TRBJ1-1
CASGQGNTEAFF
TGCGCCAGCGGCCAAGGGAACACTGAAGCTTTCTTT
>-|TRBV6-1|-|TRBJ1-1
CASSEISNTEAFF
TGTGCCAGCAGTGAAATCAGTAACACTGAAGCTTTCTTT
>many|TRBV20-1|-|TRBJ1-4
CSAPPAGWSNEKLFF
TGCAGTGCTCCCCCAGCAGGGTGGAGTAATGAAAAACTGTTTTTT
>many|TRBV5-6|-|TRBJ2-4
CASSWDKNIQYF
TGTGCCAGCAGCTGGGACAAAAACATTCAGTACTTC
>many|TRBV5-1|-|TRBJ1-1
CASSSTGQNTEAFF
TGCGCCAGCAGCTCAACCGGACAGAACACTGAAGCTTTCTTT
>many|TRBV12-3/TRBV12-4|TRBD1|TRBJ2-7
CASRGQTITYEQYF
TGTGCCAGCAGGGGACAGACGATTACCTACGAGCAGTACTTC
>many|TRBV7-2|-|TRBJ2-3
CASSRSGGTQYF
TGTGCCAGCAGCCGTTCGGGCGGTACGCAGTATTTT
>many|TRBV7-9|TRBD1|TRBJ1-3
CASSPSRDSSRVNTIYF
TGTGCCAGCAGCCCGAGCCGGGACAGCTCTCGGGTAAACACCATATATTTT
>many|TRBV20-1|-|TRBJ2-7
CSAPGAFSYEQYF
TGCAGTGCTCCTGGTGCGTTCTCCTACGAGCAGTACTTC
>many|TRBV6-5|TRBD2|TRBJ2-2
CASTYAGRVIGELFF
TGTGCCAGCACATATGCAGGGAGGGTAATCGGGGAGCTGTTTTTT
>many|TRBV3-1|-|TRBJ2-3
CASSNTDTQYF
TGTGCCAGCAGCAACACAGATACGCAGTATTTT
>many|TRBV6-5|-|TRBJ1-6
CASSYSNSPLHF
TGTGCCAGCAGTTACTCGAATTCACCCCTCCACTTT
>many|TRBV2|-|TRBJ1-2
CASSEDSGPYGYTF
TGTGCCAGCAGCGAGGACAGTGGGCCCTATGGCTACACCTTC
>many|TRBV5-1|TRBD1|TRBJ1-1
CASSLGQGAEAFF
TGCGCCAGCAGCTTGGGCCAGGGGGCTGAAGCTTTCTTT
>many|TRBV6-1|-|TRBJ2-1
CAVAGSGEEVSYNEQFF
TGTGCCGTTGCAGGCTCAGGGGAGGAAGTATCCTACAATGAGCAGTTCTTC
>many|TRBV24-1|TRBD1|TRBJ1-1
CATSDRGQGDTEAFF
TGTGCCACCAGTGATCGAGGACAGGGTGACACTGAAGCTTTCTTT
>many|TRBV11-2|-|TRBJ2-1
CASSPRSGAGYNEQFF
TGTGCCAGCAGCCCTCGTTCGGGGGCAGGCTACAATGAGCAGTTCTTC
>many|TRBV5-8|-|TRBJ2-7
CASSLPRHFSYEQYF
TGTGCCAGCAGCTTGCCCCGGCACTTCTCCTACGAGCAGTACTTC
>many|TRBV5-1|-|TRBJ1-1
CASSLGRVTNTEAFF
TGCGCCAGCAGCTTGGGCAGGGTTACGAACACTGAAGCTTTCTTT
>many|TRBV7-9|-|TRBJ2-3
CASSAWGASGEYETDTQYF
TGTGCCAGCAGCGCCTGGGGGGCGAGCGGGGAATATGAAACAGATACGCAGTATTTT
>many|TRBV20-1|-|TRBJ2-1
CSARDPGDPRGNEQFF
TGCAGTGCTAGAGATCCAGGGGACCCTAGGGGGAATGAGCAGTTCTTC
>few|TRBV6-6|-|TRBJ1-5
CASSYSNGQPQHF
TGTGCCAGCAGTTACTCGAATGGACAGCCCCAGCATTTT
>many|TRBV5-1|-|TRBJ1-1
CASSQQPNTEAFF
TGCGCCAGCAGCCAACAGCCGAACACTGAAGCTTTCTTT
>many|TRBV10-3|-|TRBJ2-7
CAISASGPHEQYF
TGTGCCATCAGTGCCTCAGGACCTCACGAGCAGTACTTC
>many|TRBV20-1|-|TRBJ1-1
CSARDVDSYQAFF
TGCAGTGCTAGAGATGTCGACAGCTACCAAGCTTTCTTT
>many|TRBV6-5|TRBD1|TRBJ1-4
CASRRTGRDEKLFF
TGTGCCAGCAGACGGACAGGGAGGGATGAAAAACTGTTTTTT
>many|TRBV20-1|-|TRBJ1-2
CSARQVNYGYTF
TGCAGTGCTAGACAGGTGAACTATGGCTACACCTTC
>many|TRBV4-1|-|TRBJ1-1
CASSQSPRQVNTEAFF
TGCGCCAGCAGCCAATCCCCGAGACAGGTGAACACTGAAGCTTTCTTT
>many|TRBV12-3/TRBV12-4|-|TRBJ1-4
CASSLGRSNEKLFF
TGTGCCAGCAGTTTAGGCCGGAGCAATGAAAAACTGTTTTTT
>many|TRBV2|-|TRBJ1-1
CASSPQLNTEAFF
TGTGCCAGCAGTCCACAATTGAACACTGAAGCTTTCTTT
>many|TRBV5-1|TRBD1|TRBJ1-1
CASSGGQGWSTEAFF
TGCGCCAGCAGCGGGGGACAGGGATGGAGCACTGAAGCTTTCTTT
>many|TRBV12-3/TRBV12-4|-|TRBJ2-7
CASSNTGSEQYF
TGTGCCAGCAGTAACACAGGGTCCGAGCAGTACTTC
>many|TRBV7-6|TRBD2|TRBJ2-3
CASSLLAVRLDTQYF
TGTGCCAGCAGCTTACTAGCGGTTCGCTTAGATACGCAGTATTTT
>many|TRBV14|-|TRBJ2-7
CASSGYSYRNEQYF
TGTGCCAGCAGCGGCTACTCGTATAGGAACGAGCAGTACTTC
>many|TRBV3-1|-|TRBJ1-4
CASSQFDVREKLFF
TGTGCCAGCAGCCAGTTCGATGTAAGGGAAAAACTGTTTTTT
>many|TRBV7-2|TRBD1|TRBJ1-2
CASSFLWTGGAGNYGYTF
TGTGCCAGCAGCTTTCTATGGACAGGGGGCGCAGGAAACTATGGCTACACCTTC
>many|TRBV7-9|TRBD2|TRBJ2-3
CASSMGLAGGTDTQYF
TGTGCCAGCAGCATGGGACTAGCGGGGGGCACAGATACGCAGTATTTT
>many|TRBV12-3/TRBV12-4|-|TRBJ2-5
CASSPGLNQETQYF
TGTGCCAGCAGTCCGGGACTGAACCAAGAGACCCAGTACTTC
>many|TRBV20-1|TRBD1|TRBJ1-3
CSASTGQGGNTIYF
TGCAGTGCGTCAACGGGACAGGGAGGAAACACCATATATTTT
>few|TRBV10-3|TRBD1|TRBJ1-6
CAIRAGTDGSPLHF
TGTGCCATCAGGGCCGGGACAGACGGTTCACCCCTCCACTTT
>many|TRBV28|-|TRBJ2-7
CASSPRGGLREQYF
TGTGCCAGCAGTCCAAGGGGGGGGCTCCGCGAGCAGTACTTC
>many|TRBV29-1|-|TRBJ1-5
CSVVGEGQPQHF
TGCAGCGTGGTGGGGGAGGGTCAGCCCCAGCATTTT
>many|TRBV5-1|TRBD1|TRBJ1-6
CASSLTGVDSPLHF
TGCGCCAGCAGCCTTACAGGGGTCGATTCACCCCTCCACTTT
>many|TRBV20-1|TRBD1|TRBJ1-5
CSARQGQLNQPQHF
TGCAGTGCTAGACAGGGACAGCTCAATCAGCCCCAGCATTTT
>many|TRBV5-1|TRBD1|TRBJ1-4
CASSRGTGGEEKLFF
TGCGCCAGCAGCAGAGGGACAGGGGGAGAAGAAAAACTGTTTTTT
>many|TRBV18|TRBD1|TRBJ1-6
CASSPGQGANSPLHF
TGTGCCAGCTCCCCAGGGCAGGGGGCAAATTCACCCCTCCACTTT
>many|TRBV9|-|TRBJ2-5
CASSTPGGTQRETQYF
TGTGCCAGCAGCACCCCCGGAGGGACGCAAAGGGAGACCCAGTACTTC
>many|TRBV5-1|-|TRBJ2-1
CASSLGQITYNEQFF
TGCGCCAGCAGCTTGGGACAGATAACCTACAATGAGCAGTTCTTC
>many|TRBV27|-|TRBJ1-2
CASNPTPMGVDGYTF
TGTGCCAGCAACCCCACCCCGATGGGGGTAGATGGCTACACCTTC
>many|TRBV20-1|-|TRBJ2-3
CSARSDAGHDTQYF
TGCAGTGCTAGATCGGACGCAGGCCACGATACGCAGTATTTT
>many|TRBV19|-|TRBJ2-7
CASSPGSRGSEQYF
TGTGCCAGTAGCCCCGGGTCTCGAGGTTCCGAGCAGTACTTC
>many|TRBV7-9|TRBD1|TRBJ1-3
CASSRDRAMSGNTIYF
TGTGCCAGCAGCAGGGACAGGGCGATGTCCGGAAACACCATATATTTT
>-|TRBV20-1|-|TRBJ2-5
CSAPQETGKNTQYF
TGCAGTGCTCCCCAAGAGACAGGAAAGAATACCCAGTACTTC
>many|TRBV6-6|-|TRBJ1-5
CASGTGPYSNQPQHF
TGTGCCAGCGGTACCGGCCCTTATAGCAATCAGCCCCAGCATTTT
>many|TRBV5-1|-|TRBJ2-7
CASRQGVDEQYF
TGCGCCAGCAGACAGGGTGTGGACGAGCAGTACTTC